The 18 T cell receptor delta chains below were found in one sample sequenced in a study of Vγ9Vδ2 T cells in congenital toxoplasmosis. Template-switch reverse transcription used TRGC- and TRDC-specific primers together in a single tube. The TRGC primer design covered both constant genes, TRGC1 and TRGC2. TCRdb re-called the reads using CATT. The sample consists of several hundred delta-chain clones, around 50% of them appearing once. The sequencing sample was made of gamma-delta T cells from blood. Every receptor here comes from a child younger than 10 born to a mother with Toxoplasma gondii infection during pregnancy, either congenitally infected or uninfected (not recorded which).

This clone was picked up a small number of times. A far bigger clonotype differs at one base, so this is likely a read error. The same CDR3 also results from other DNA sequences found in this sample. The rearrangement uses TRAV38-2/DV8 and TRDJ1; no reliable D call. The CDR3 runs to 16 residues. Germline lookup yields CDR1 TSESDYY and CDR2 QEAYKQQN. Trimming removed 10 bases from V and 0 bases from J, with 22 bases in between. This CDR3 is CALRRLRGGDTDKLIF. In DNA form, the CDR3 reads TGTGCTCTTCGAAGATTACGTGGAGGAGACACCGATAAACTCATCTTT.

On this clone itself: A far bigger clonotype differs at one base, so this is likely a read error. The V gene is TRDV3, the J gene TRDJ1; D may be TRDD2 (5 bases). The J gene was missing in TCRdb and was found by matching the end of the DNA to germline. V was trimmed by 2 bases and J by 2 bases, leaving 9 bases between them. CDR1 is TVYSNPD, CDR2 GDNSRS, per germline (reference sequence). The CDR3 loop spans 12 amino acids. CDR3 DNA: TGTGCCTTTCCCTACATGACCGATAAACTCATCTTT. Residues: CAFPYMTDKLIF.

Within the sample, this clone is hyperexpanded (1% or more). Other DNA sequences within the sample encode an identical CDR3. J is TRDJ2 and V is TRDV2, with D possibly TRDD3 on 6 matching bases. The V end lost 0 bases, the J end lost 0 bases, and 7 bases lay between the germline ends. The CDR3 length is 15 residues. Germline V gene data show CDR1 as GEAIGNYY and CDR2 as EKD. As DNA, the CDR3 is TGTGCCTGTGACACCTGGGGGGCTTTGACAGCACAACTCTTCTTT. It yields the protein CACDTWGALTAQLFF.

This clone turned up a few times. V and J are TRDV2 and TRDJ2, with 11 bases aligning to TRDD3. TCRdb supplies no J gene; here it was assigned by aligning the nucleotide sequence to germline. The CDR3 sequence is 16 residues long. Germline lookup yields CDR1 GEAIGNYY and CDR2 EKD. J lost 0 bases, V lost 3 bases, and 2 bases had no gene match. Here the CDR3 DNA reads TGTGCCTGTGACGTACTGGGGGATACTTTGACAGCACAACTCTTCTTT. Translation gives CACDVLGDTLTAQLFF.

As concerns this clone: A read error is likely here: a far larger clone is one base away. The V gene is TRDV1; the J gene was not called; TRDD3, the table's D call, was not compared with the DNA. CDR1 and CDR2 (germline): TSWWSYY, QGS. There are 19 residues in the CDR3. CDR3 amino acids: CALGAHRAYFWGSTDNLIF. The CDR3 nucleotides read TGTGCTCTTGGGGCCCATCGGGCCTACTTCTGGGGGAGCACCGATAATCTCATCTTT.

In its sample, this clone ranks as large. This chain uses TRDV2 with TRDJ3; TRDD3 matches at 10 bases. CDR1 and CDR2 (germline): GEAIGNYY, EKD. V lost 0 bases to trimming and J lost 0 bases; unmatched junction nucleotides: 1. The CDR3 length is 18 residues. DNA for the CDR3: TGTGCCTGTGACACCCTGGGGGATAGCTCCTGGGACACCCGACAGATGTTTTTC. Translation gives CACDTLGDSSWDTRQMFF.

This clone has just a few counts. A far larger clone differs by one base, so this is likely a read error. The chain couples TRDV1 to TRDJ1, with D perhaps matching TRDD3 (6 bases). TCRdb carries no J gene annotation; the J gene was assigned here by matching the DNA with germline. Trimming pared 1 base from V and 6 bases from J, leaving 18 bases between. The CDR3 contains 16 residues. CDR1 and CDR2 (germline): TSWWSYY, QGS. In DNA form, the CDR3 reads TGTGCTCTTGGGGAACCCACTTGGGGGCCGACTCATAAACTCATCTTT. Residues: CALGEPTWGPTHKLIF.

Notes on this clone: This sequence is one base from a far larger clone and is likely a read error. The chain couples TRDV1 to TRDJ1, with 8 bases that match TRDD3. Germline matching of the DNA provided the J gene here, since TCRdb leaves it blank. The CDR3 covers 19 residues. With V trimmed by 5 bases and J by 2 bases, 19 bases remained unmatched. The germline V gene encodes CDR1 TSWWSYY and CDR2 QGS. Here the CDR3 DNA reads TGTGCTCTTGGGAAACCTCCACTCTCCTGTGGGATACGAACCGATAAACTCATCTTT. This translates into CALGKPPLSCGIRTDKLIF.

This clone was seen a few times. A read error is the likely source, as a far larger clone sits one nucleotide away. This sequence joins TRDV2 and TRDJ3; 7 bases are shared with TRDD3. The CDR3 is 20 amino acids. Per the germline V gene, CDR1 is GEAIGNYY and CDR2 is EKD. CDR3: CACDTASWGASSWNTRQMFF. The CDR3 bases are TGTGCCTGTGACACGGCCTCCTGGGGGGCAAGCTCCTGGAACACCCGACAGATGTTTTTC.

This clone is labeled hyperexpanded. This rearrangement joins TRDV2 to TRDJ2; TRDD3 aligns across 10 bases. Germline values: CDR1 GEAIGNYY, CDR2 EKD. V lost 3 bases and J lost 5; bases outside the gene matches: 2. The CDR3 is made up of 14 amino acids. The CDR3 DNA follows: TGTGCCTGTGACGTACTGGGGGATACAGCACAACTCTTCTTT. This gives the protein CACDVLGDTAQLFF.

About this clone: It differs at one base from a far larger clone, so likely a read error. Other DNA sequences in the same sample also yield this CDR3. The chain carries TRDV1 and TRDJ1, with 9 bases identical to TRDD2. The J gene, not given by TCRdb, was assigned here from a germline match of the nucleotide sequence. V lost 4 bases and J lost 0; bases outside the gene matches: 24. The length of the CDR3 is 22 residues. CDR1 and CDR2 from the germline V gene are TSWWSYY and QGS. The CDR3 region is CALGVSPSYLSGGYRDTDKLIF. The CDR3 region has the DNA TGTGCTCTTGGGGTCTCGCCTTCCTACTTATCCGGGGGGTACCGGGACACCGATAAACTCATCTTT.

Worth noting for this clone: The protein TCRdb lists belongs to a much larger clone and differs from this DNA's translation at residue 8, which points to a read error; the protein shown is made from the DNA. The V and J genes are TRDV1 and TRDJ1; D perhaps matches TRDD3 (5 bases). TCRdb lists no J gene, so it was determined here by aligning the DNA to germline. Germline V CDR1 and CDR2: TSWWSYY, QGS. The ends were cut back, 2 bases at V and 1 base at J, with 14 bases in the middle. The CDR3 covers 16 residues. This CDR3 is CALGEDKWDLTDKLIF. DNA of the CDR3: TGTGCTCTTGGGGAAGATAAGTGGGATCTCACCGATAAACTCATCTTT.

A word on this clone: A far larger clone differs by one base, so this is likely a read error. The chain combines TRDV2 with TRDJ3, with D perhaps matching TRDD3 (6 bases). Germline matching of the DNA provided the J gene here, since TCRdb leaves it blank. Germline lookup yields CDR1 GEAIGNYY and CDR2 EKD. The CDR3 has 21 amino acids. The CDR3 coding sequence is TGTGCCTGTGACACCGGGTCCCTTGGGGGTCGTAGCTCCTGGGACAACCGACAGATGTTTTTC. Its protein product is CACDTGSLGGRSSWDNRQMFF.

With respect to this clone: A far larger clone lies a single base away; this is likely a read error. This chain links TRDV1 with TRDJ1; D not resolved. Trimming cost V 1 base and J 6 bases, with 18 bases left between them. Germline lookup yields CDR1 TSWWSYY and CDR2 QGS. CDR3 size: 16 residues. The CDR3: CALGEPAWVPTHKLIF. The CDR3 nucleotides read TGTGCTCTTGGGGAACCCGCTTGGGTGCCGACTCATAAACTCATCTTT.

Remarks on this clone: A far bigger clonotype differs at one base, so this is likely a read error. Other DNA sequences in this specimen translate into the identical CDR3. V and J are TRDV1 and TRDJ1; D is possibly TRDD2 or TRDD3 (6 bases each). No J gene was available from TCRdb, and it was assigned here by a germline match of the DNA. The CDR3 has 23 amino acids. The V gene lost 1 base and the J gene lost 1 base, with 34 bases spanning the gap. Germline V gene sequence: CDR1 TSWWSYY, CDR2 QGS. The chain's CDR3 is CALGEHCPFHLISGAPSTDKLIF. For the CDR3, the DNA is TGTGCTCTTGGGGAACATTGCCCCTTCCACCTCATCTCTGGGGCCCCCTCCACCGATAAACTCATCTTT.

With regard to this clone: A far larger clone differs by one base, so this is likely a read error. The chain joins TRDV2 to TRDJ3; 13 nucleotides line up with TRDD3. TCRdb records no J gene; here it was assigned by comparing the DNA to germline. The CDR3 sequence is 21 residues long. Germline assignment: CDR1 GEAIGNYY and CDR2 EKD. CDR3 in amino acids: CACDSVLGDTISSLDTRQMFF. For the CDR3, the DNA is TGTGCCTGTGACTCCGTACTGGGGGATACGATTAGCTCCTTGGACACCCGACAGATGTTTTTC.

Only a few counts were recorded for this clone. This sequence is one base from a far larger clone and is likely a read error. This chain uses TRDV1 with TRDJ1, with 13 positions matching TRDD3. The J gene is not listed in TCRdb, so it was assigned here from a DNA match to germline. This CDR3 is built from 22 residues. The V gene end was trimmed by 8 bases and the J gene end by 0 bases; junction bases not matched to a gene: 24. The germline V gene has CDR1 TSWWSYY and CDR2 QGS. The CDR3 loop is CALSSYPKYWGIRGSNTDKLIF. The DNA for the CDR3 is TGTGCTCTTAGTTCCTACCCAAAGTACTGGGGGATACGAGGTAGTAACACCGATAAACTCATCTTT.

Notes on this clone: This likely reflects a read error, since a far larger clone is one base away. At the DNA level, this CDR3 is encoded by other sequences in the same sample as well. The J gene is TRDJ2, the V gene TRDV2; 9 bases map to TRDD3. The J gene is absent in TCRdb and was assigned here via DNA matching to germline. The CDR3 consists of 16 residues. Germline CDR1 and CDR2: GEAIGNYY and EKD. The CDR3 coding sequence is TGTGCCTGTGACTGGGGGATAAAAGCTTTAACAGCACAACTCTTCTTT. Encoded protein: CACDWGIKALTAQLFF.